These 10 T cell receptor beta chains were sequenced from one sample in a study of T cells after posttransplantation cyclophosphamide. Sequencing was performed with immunoSEQ multiplex PCR; in TCRdb, only in-frame clones are kept and a portion is missing. Recorded here are about 30,000 clones, none singletons. Material: PBMCs. The receptors shown here come from a woman in her 30s in good health and a related stem cell transplant donor.

This clone has only a few counts. V gene TRBV6-1 combines with J gene TRBJ2-3; 8 bases are a match to TRBD2. CDR3 length: 13 residues. The junction had 4 bases not matched to a gene; V was cut back by 7 bases and J by 4 bases. Germline-derived CDR1 and CDR2 are MNHNS and SASEGT. CDR3 in amino acids: CASTGGPPDTQYF. The DNA of the CDR3 is TGTGCCAGCACGGGGGGGCCCCCAGATACGCAGTATTTT.

This clone occurred many times. The chain links TRBV18 to TRBJ1-2; no firm D call. The CDR3 is made up of 13 amino acids. The germline CDR1 and CDR2 sequences are KGHSH and LQKENI. The germline V and J ends were trimmed by 4 bases and 8 bases, with 14 bases remaining between them. The CDR3 loop reads CASSQLAGPGYTF. In nucleotides, the CDR3 is TGTGCCAGCTCACAATTAGCCGGTCCAGGCTACACCTTC.

The chain joins TRBV6-5 to TRBJ2-3; 11 positions match TRBD2. The V segment lost 0 bases and the J segment 3 bases; nucleotides outside the gene matches: 2. In germline, CDR1 is MNHEY, CDR2 SVGAGI. This CDR3 has 16 residues. The CDR3 is CASSYSASGGTDTQYF. DNA of the CDR3: TGTGCCAGCAGTTACTCAGCTAGCGGGGGGACAGATACGCAGTATTTT.

As for this clone: The junction and the germline gene differ at one end; a read error may be behind it. J is TRBJ1-1 and V is TRBV5-1; 7 bases line up with TRBD1. Germline V gives CDR1 SGHRS, CDR2 YFSETQ. The CDR3 is 14 residues long. The CDR3 sequence: CASRYPGQNTEALF. The CDR3 DNA sequence: TGCGCCAGCAGGTATCCGGGACAGAACACTGAAGCTCTCTTT.

The sample holds a few counts of this clone. The chain recombines TRBV7-6 with TRBJ1-1; no clear D gene. The CDR3 consists of 14 residues. V shed 1 base and J shed 2 bases, with 8 bases lying between them. Germline CDR1 and CDR2: SGHVS and FNYEAQ. CDR3 nucleotides: TGTGCCAGCAGCTTAGGAACAGCCAACACTGAAGCTTTCTTT. Its protein is CASSLGTANTEAFF.

This clone was observed at least ten times. The chain joins TRBV6-2 or TRBV6-3 to TRBJ1-5; TRBD1 agrees at 7 bases. CDR3 length: 17 amino acids. Germline loops: CDR1 MNHEY, CDR2 SVGEGT. V dropped 4 bases and J dropped 4; count of bases not matched to a gene: 13. Here the CDR3 reads CASSSWADRVGNQPQHF. For the CDR3, the DNA is TGTGCCAGCAGTTCCTGGGCAGACAGGGTAGGAAATCAGCCCCAGCATTTT.

This clone was counted ten times or more. The chain links TRBV4-3 to TRBJ2-7; D is unresolved. The CDR3 runs to 13 residues. Germline V gene lookup returns CDR1 LGHNA and CDR2 YSLEER. Trimming stripped 0 bases from V and 6 bases from J, with 9 bases between. CDR3: CASSQELSGEQYF. The CDR3 DNA reads TGCGCCAGCAGCCAAGAGCTCTCGGGCGAGCAGTACTTC.

This clone was detected only a few times. The chain links TRBV11-2 to TRBJ2-7, with D unresolved. The V end was cut by 4 bases, the J end by 7 bases, with 8 bases between. This CDR3 has 11 amino acids. Germline CDR1 reads SGHAT; CDR2 reads FQNNGV. The CDR3 region is CASSSGLEQYF. In nucleotides, the CDR3 is TGTGCCAGCAGCTCGGGTTTGGAGCAGTACTTC.

This clone was detected ten times or more. The genes are TRBV4-1 and TRBJ2-1, with TRBD2 matching 11 bases. The CDR3 loop spans 17 amino acids. Per the germline V gene, CDR1 is MGHRA and CDR2 is YSYEKL. V shed 1 base and J 4 bases; nucleotides not matched to a gene: 6. The CDR3: CASSQVGGLAAYNEQFF. CDR3 nucleotides: TGCGCCAGCAGCCAAGTCGGGGGACTAGCGGCTTACAATGAGCAGTTCTTC.

This clone showed up many times. This rearrangement joins TRBV12-3 or TRBV12-4 to TRBJ1-6, with D unresolved. Trimming shortened V by 6 bases and J by 7 bases, and 10 bases separated the two germline ends. The CDR3 loop spans 13 amino acids. DNA of the CDR3: TGTGCCAGCAGGAGGGCGGGGAATTCACCCCTCCACTTT. It yields the protein CASRRAGNSPLHF.